This T cell receptor beta chain was recovered during a study of T cell responses to AZD1222 COVID-19 vaccine. TCRdb keeps only in-frame clones here, not all; method: immunoSEQ multiplex PCR. The sample yields 250,000 or so clones, 80% to 95% seen once. The source material was peripheral blood, sampled on day 0 of AZD1222 vaccination. The sequence was obtained from an adult in good health.

The CDR3 reads CASSQEARGIQYF. The CDR3 bases are TGCGCCAGCAGCCAAGAAGCCCGGGGCATTCAGTACTTC. This rearrangement joins TRBV4-1 to TRBJ2-4, with D perhaps TRBD2 (5 bases). The CDR3 runs 13 residues. Looked up from germline, CDR1 is MGHRA and CDR2 is YSYEKL. V was clipped by 0 bases and J by 9 bases, with 9 bases between them.